A single sample gave rise to the 19 T cell receptor beta chains below, sequenced in a study of type 1 and type 2 diabetes patients. The PCR template was genomic DNA. Amplification of the beta chain CDR3 used 30 forward and 13 reverse multiplex primers. TCRdb reprocessed the multiplex PCR reads via MiXCR and lists one record per CDR3 protein. The sample carries 250,000 to 300,000 distinct CDR3 sequences, around 47% recorded once. Sequencing was done on a sample of peripheral blood mononuclear cells (PBMCs). These receptors all stem from a man aged 18 to 35 with type 2 diabetes.

This chain uses TRBV30 with TRBJ2-7; D may be TRBD1 or TRBD2 (5 bases each). V dropped 5 bases and J dropped 2 bases, with 19 bases sitting between them. Looked up from germline, CDR1 is GTSNPN and CDR2 is SVGIG (reference sequence). This CDR3 is 15 amino acids long. The CDR3 bases are TGTGCCTGGGGCCTGCAGGGTAACGGGGCCTACGAGCAGTACTTC. This encodes CAWGLQGNGAYEQYF.

The rearrangement uses TRBV6-6 and TRBJ1-1; no reliable D call. The CDR3 has 12 amino acids. Germline values: CDR1 MNHNY, CDR2 SVGAGI (reference sequence). Trimming removed 1 base from V and 9 bases from J, with 9 bases in between. Here the CDR3 reads CASSYLQRKAFF. Written as DNA, the CDR3 is TGTGCCAGCAGTTACTTGCAGAGGAAAGCTTTCTTT.

In this sample, this clonotype turned up many times. The chain recombines TRBV30 with TRBJ2-2; no definite D call. The V gene lost 2 bases and the J gene lost 2 bases, with 6 bases spanning the gap. This CDR3 has 13 amino acids. Germline V gives CDR1 GTSNPN, CDR2 SVGIG (reference sequence). The DNA of the CDR3 is TGTGCCTGGAGTTTAGGCAACACCGGGGAGCTGTTTTTT. Amino acid sequence: CAWSLGNTGELFF.

The V call is TRBV19, the J call TRBJ2-1, with D possibly matching TRBD2 (6 bases). Germline loops: CDR1 LNHDA, CDR2 SQIVND (reference sequence). V lost 3 bases and J lost 4, with 22 bases in between. The CDR3 length is 18 residues. This CDR3 reads CASSMRDGAARTYNEQFF. CDR3 DNA sequence: TGTGCCAGTAGTATGCGGGACGGAGCGGCCAGAACTTACAATGAGCAGTTCTTC.

In this sample, this clonotype turned up many times. The V call is TRBV19, the J call TRBJ1-2, with D unclear. Germline loops: CDR1 LNHDA, CDR2 SQIVND (reference sequence). CDR3 length equals 12 residues. V lost 8 bases and J 0 bases, leaving 7 bases between the germline ends. The CDR3 DNA follows: TGTGCCAGTGGGGAAGCTAACTATGGCTACACCTTC. Translation: CASGEANYGYTF.

This chain connects TRBV20-1 to TRBJ1-2, with D maybe TRBD1 (5 bases). The CDR3 extends over 16 amino acids. Germline V gene lookup returns CDR1 DFQATT and CDR2 SNEGSKA (reference sequence). Deletions cut 1 base from V and 0 bases from J, with 15 bases between. The CDR3 DNA follows: TGCAGTGCTAGAGCGAACGGGGGTTTATCTAACTATGGCTACACCTTC. Its protein product is CSARANGGLSNYGYTF.

This chain joins TRBV7-9 and TRBJ1-2; D is possibly TRBD1 (6 bases). V shed 6 bases and J shed 1 base, with 12 bases lying between them. Looked up from germline, CDR1 is SEHNR and CDR2 is FQNEAQ (reference sequence). This CDR3 is built from 14 residues. CDR3 sequence: CASSPTGNNYGYTF. CDR3 bases: TGTGCCAGCAGTCCTACAGGGAATAACTATGGCTACACCTTC.

This clonotype was picked up a small number of times. The V gene is TRBV19, the J gene TRBJ1-1, with D tentatively TRBD1 (5 bases). V was cut by 6 bases and J by 4 bases, with 15 bases left in between. Germline V gene lookup returns CDR1 LNHDA and CDR2 SQIVND (reference sequence). This CDR3 comprises 14 residues. Written as DNA, the CDR3 is TGTGCCAGTAGCCCAACACTCGGGGGCACTGAAGCTTTCTTT. This gives the protein CASSPTLGGTEAFF. Supplemented by reference TRBV19 and TRBJ1-1, the full variable domain reads DGGITQSPKYLFRKEGQNVTLSCEQNLNHDAMYWYRQDPGQGLRLIYYSQIVNDFQKGDIAEGYSVSREKKESFPLTVTSAQKNPTAFYLCASSPTLGGTEAFFGQGTRLTVV.

The chain employs TRBV20-1 and TRBJ2-7, with D unclear. CDR1 and CDR2 from the germline V gene are DFQATT and SNEGSKA (reference sequence). CDR3 length equals 16 residues. V lost 5 bases and J lost 2, with 22 bases in between. CDR3 loop: CSAQRTPSQTTYEQYF. The DNA for the CDR3 is TGCAGTGCTCAGCGTACCCCGAGTCAGACCACCTACGAGCAGTACTTC.

The chain combines TRBV7-9 with TRBJ2-7; D assignment may be TRBD1 or TRBD2 (5 bases each). Germline V CDR1 and CDR2: SEHNR, FQNEAQ (reference sequence). The CDR3 consists of 15 residues. V dropped 6 bases and J dropped 3 bases, with 18 bases sitting between them. CDR3 bases: TGTGCCAGCAGTCCGAGCCCGGGGCAGTTCTACGAGCAGTACTTC. As protein: CASSPSPGQFYEQYF.

The genes are TRBV7-2 and TRBJ1-5, with D possibly matching TRBD1 (5 bases). V lost 5 bases to trimming and J lost 7 bases, with 18 bases between them. Germline CDR1 is SGHTA and CDR2 is FQGNSA. The CDR3 sequence is 15 residues long. CDR3 sequence reads: CASSQGSTESQPQHF. The CDR3 nucleotides are TGTGCCAGCAGCCAGGGAAGCACAGAGTCACAGCCCCAGCATTTT.

V is TRBV7-8 and J is TRBJ1-6; tentative D call: TRBD1 (5 bases). Germline CDR1 and CDR2: SGHVS and FQNEAQ. Deletions cut 5 bases from V and 9 bases from J, with 20 bases between. The CDR3 runs 16 residues. As DNA, the CDR3 is TGTGCCAGCAGCCTATCCGGGACGGCTATGGGTTCACCCCTCCACTTT. Translation: CASSLSGTAMGSPLHF.

This clonotype was seen a handful of times. The rearrangement uses TRBV19 and TRBJ1-2; D uncertain. V was shortened by 3 bases and J by 4 bases, with 6 bases between the two germline ends. The germline V gene has CDR1 LNHDA and CDR2 SQIVND (reference sequence). This CDR3 region has 12 residues. The CDR3 region has the DNA TGTGCCAGTAGTATTTCGGTCTATGGCTACACCTTC. This translates into CASSISVYGYTF.

The chain employs TRBV19 and TRBJ1-2; D possibly corresponds to TRBD1 (6 bases). V was trimmed by 2 bases and J by 4 bases, leaving 11 bases between them. Per germline, CDR1 LNHDA and CDR2 SQIVND (reference sequence). The CDR3 covers 14 residues. CDR3 sequence reads: CASSISGAGYGYTF. The DNA of the CDR3 is TGTGCCAGTAGTATATCAGGGGCTGGCTATGGCTACACCTTC.

Here the CDR3 reads CSARDGYSYNEQFF. In DNA form, the CDR3 reads TGCAGTGCCCGGGACGGCTACTCCTACAATGAGCAGTTCTTC. The chain combines TRBV20-1 with TRBJ2-1; D is possibly TRBD1 or TRBD2 (5 bases each). Germline V lookup: CDR1 DFQATT, CDR2 SNEGSKA (reference sequence). CDR3 length equals 14 residues. The V gene lost 6 bases and the J gene lost 0 bases, with 12 bases spanning the gap.

V usage is TRBV9 and J usage is TRBJ2-7; unclear D gene. Trimming stripped 4 bases from V and 0 bases from J, with 14 bases between. The CDR3 has 15 amino acids. CDR1 SGDLS and CDR2 YYNGEE come from the germline V gene. The CDR3 region is CASSQDENLSYEQYF. Written as DNA, the CDR3 is TGTGCCAGCAGCCAGGACGAGAACCTCTCCTACGAGCAGTACTTC.

This clonotype has a count of ten or more. The chain joins TRBV10-1 to TRBJ2-7; D may be TRBD1 or TRBD2 (5 bases each). This CDR3 has 14 residues. Trimming removed 3 bases at V and 6 bases at J, with 15 bases between. Looked up from germline, CDR1 is WNHNN and CDR2 is SYGVQD (reference sequence). DNA for the CDR3: TGCGCCAGCAGTGAAGGCAGGGAGATTTCCGAGCAGTACTTC. Protein: CASSEGREISEQYF.

This clonotype was observed a handful of times. This chain links TRBV27 with TRBJ2-7; 7 bases fit TRBD1. Germline-derived CDR1 and CDR2 are MNHEY and SMNVEV (reference sequence). The J segment lost 4 bases and the V segment lost 4 bases, leaving 10 bases of the junction unmatched. This CDR3 has 15 residues. This chain's CDR3 is CASSSLDRRLYEQYF. CDR3 DNA: TGTGCCAGCAGTTCCTTGGACAGGAGGTTATACGAGCAGTACTTC.

This clonotype has just a few counts. This chain joins TRBV29-1 and TRBJ1-2, with D tentatively TRBD1 (5 bases). The germline gives CDR1 SQVTM, CDR2 ANQGSEA. CDR3 size: 13 residues. The V end lost 4 bases, the J end lost 3 bases, and 12 bases lay between the germline ends. The CDR3 nucleotides read TGCAGCGTTGGCGGTCAGGGCGACTATGGCTACACCTTC. It yields the protein CSVGGQGDYGYTF.